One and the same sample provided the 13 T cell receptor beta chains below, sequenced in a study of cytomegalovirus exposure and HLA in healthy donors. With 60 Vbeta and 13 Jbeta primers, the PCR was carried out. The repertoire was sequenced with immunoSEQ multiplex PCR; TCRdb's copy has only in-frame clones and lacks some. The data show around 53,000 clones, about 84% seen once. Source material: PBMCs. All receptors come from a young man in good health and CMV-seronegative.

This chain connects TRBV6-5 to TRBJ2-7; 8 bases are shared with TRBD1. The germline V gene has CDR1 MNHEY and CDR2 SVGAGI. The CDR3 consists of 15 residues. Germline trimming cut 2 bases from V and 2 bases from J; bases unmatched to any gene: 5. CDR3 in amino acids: CASSYQRTGTYEQYF. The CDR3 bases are TGTGCCAGCAGTTACCAGAGGACAGGGACCTACGAGCAGTACTTC.

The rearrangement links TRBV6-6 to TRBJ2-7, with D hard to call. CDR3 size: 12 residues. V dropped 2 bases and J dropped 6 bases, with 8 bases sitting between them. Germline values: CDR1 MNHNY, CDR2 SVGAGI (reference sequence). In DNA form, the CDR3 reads TGTGCCAGCAGTTACGACGCTAGCGAGCAGTACTTC. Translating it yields CASSYDASEQYF.

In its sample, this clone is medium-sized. The CDR3 nucleotides are TGTGCCAGCAGAGGACTAGCGGGGGACACCGGGGAGCTGTTTTTT. Translated: CASRGLAGDTGELFF. This chain uses TRBV6-6 with TRBJ2-2, with 13 bases identical to TRBD2. The CDR3 contains 15 residues. Looked up from germline, CDR1 is MNHNY and CDR2 is SVGAGI (reference sequence). V was clipped by 6 bases and J by 3 bases; unmatched bases: 1.

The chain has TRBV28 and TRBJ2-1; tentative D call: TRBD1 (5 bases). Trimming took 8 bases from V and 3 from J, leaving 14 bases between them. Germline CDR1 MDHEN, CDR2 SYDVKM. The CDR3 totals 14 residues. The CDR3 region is CASGPRAFYNEQFF. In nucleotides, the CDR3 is TGTGCCAGCGGGCCCAGGGCGTTCTACAATGAGCAGTTCTTC. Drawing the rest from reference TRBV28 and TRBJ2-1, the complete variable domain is DVKVTQSSRYLVKRTGEKVFLECVQDMDHENMFWYRQDPGLGLRLIYFSYDVKMKEKGDIPEGYSVSREKKERFSLILESASTNQTSMYLCASGPRAFYNEQFFGPGTRLTVL.

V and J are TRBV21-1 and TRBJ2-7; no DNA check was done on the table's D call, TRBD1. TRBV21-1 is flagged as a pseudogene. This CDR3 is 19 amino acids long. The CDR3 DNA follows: TGTGCCAGCAGCAAGGGGACGCGGGACAGGGTGGTAGGCTCCTACGAGCAGTACTTC. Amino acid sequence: CASSKGTRDRVVGSYEQYF.

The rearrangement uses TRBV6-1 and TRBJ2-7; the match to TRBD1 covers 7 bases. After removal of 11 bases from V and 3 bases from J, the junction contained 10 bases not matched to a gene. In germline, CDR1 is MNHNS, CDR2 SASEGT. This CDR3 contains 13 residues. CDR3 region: CAVFRDSLYEQYF. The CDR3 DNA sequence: TGTGCCGTATTTCGGGACAGCCTCTACGAGCAGTACTTC.

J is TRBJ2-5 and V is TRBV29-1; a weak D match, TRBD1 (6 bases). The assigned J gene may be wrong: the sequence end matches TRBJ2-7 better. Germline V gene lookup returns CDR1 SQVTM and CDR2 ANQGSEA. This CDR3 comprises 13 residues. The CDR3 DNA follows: TGCAGCGTTGAAGCACAGGGCCCCTACGAGCAGTACTTC. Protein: CSVEAQGPYEQYF.

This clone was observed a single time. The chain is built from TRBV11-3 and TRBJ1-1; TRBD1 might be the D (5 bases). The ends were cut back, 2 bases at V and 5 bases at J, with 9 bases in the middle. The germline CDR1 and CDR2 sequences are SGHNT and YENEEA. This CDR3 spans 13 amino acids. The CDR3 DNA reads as TGTGCCAGCAGCTTATCCAGGGTAACTGAAGCTTTCTTT. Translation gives CASSLSRVTEAFF.

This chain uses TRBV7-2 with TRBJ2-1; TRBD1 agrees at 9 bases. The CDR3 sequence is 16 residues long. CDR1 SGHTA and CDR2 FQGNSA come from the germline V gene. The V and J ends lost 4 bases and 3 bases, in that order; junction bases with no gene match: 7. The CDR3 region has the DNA TGTGCCAGCAGCTCGAAACAGGGGGCGCACTACAATGAGCAGTTCTTC. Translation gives CASSSKQGAHYNEQFF.

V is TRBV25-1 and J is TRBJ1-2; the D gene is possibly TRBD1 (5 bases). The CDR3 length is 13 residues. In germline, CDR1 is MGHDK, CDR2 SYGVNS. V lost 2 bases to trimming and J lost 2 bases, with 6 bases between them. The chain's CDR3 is CASSEQGNYGYTF. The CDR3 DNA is TGTGCCAGCAGTGAACAGGGAAACTATGGCTACACCTTC.

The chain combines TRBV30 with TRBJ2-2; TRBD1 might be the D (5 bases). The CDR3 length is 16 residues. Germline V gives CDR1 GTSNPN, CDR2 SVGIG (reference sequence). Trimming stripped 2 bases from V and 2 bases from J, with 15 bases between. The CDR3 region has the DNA TGTGCCTGGAGTAGGTGGGGCATAGAAAACACCGGGGAGCTGTTTTTT. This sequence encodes CAWSRWGIENTGELFF.

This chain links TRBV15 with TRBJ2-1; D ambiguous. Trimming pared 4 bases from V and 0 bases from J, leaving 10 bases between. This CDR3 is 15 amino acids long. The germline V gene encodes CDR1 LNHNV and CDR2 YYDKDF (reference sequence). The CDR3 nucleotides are TGTGCCACCAGCAACGACATGGGCTCCTACAATGAGCAGTTCTTC. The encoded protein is CATSNDMGSYNEQFF.

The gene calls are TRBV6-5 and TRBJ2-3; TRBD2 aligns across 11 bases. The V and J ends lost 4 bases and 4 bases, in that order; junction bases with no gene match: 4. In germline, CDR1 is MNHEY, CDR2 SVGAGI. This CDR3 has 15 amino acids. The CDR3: CASSSVAGGPDTQYF. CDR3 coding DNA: TGTGCCAGCAGTTCCGTAGCGGGGGGGCCAGATACGCAGTATTTT.